Detailed here is one T cell receptor (beta chain). V shed 0 bases and J shed 0 bases, with 8 bases lying between them. Germline CDR1 and CDR2: MGHRA and YSYEKL. The CDR3 length is 15 residues. The sample comes from a study of blood T cell repertoires in COVID-19. Study summary: T cells, B-cell-depleted T cells, or PBMCs provided the cDNA or gDNA that served as material.

Across 20 to 25 US areas, participants ranged in age from roughly 18 to 95 years. Recovered status in Cohort 3 required two negative PCRs, clearance, or symptom resolution. Study processing details: Estimated nucleated cell counts came from reference gene primer amplification. Generated by immunoSEQ multiplex PCR, the TCRdb table keeps only in-frame clones and is missing some. V and J calls plus clone size are reproduced from that table; the DNA served to infer D and trimming. This sample has some 290,000 clones, with around nine tenths found just once. The chain is built from TRBV4-1 and TRBJ1-1; D gene ambiguous. The sequence came from a woman aged 25 to 39 who had recovered from COVID-19. Sequenced input: PBMCs or T cells enriched from blood (not recorded which). The DNA of the CDR3 is TGCGCCAGCAGCCAAGATATACGGGTGAACACTGAAGCTTTCTTT. This translates into CASSQDIRVNTEAFF.